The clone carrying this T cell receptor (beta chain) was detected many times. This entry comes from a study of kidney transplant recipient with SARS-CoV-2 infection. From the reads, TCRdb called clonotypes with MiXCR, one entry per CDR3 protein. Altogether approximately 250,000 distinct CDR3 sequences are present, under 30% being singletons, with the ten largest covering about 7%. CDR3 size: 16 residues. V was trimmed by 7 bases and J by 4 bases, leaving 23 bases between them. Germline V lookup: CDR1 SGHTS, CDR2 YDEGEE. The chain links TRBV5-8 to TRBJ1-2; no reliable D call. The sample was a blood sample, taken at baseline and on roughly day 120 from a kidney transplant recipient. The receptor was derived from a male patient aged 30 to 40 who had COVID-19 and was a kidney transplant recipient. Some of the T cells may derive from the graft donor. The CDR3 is CASPIIHPRKTYGYTF. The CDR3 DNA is TGTGCCAGCCCGATTATTCATCCACGAAAGACCTATGGCTACACCTTC.